Detailed here is one T cell receptor beta chain. The antigen is unknown. Germline assignment: CDR1 MNHNS and CDR2 SASEGT. The CDR3 is made up of 15 amino acids. With V trimmed by 6 bases and J by 9 bases, 8 bases remained unmatched. Healthy bone marrow donors formed the donor group. The data belong to a study of cytomegalovirus exposure and HLA in healthy donors. PCR used 60 Vbeta primers and 13 Jbeta primers. The repertoire was sequenced with immunoSEQ multiplex PCR; TCRdb's copy has only in-frame clones and lacks some. The table lists around 190,000 clones, with roughly 0.89% in the top ten. Study-wide points: It was shown in a later analysis that HLA-associated TCR beta chains were more clonally expanded than other, equally common chains.

The rearrangement joins TRBV6-1 to TRBJ1-6, with 10 positions matching TRBD1. The sequence came from a woman aged 25 to 39 in good health and CMV-seropositive. The sequenced sample consisted of PBMCs. CDR3 sequence: CASRTLTGGGSPLHF. The CDR3 nucleotides read TGTGCCAGCAGAACCCTGACAGGGGGCGGTTCACCCCTCCACTTT.